Presented here are 25 T cell receptor beta chains from one specimen sequenced in a study of T-cell memory formation after mild COVID-19. TCRdb passed the 5' RACE reads through MiXCR, listing each CDR3 protein once. The sample holds roughly 160,000 distinct CDR3 sequences; 10% to 15% are singletons and the top ten take 2.5% to 3.5%. Material for sequencing was PBMCs or a T cell subset sorted from them (not recorded which). These receptor sequences come from a man aged 18 to 29 who had mild COVID-19 (a few samples of this study predate the infection). Cell type and time point are not known.

V is TRBV6-5 and J is TRBJ2-7; D uncertain. The CDR3 has 15 residues. Trimming left V 6 bases short and J 4 bases short, with 19 bases between. Germline values: CDR1 MNHEY, CDR2 SVGAGI. The DNA for the CDR3 is TGTGCCAGCAGCCAAGGGCCTCATCTGGGGTACGAGCAGTACGTC. Its protein product is CASSQGPHLGYEQYV.

This clonotype was counted many times. The rearrangement joins TRBV20-1 to TRBJ1-1, with unresolved D. The V end was cut by 3 bases, the J end by 8 bases, with 10 bases between. Germline V gene lookup returns CDR1 DFQATT and CDR2 SNEGSKA (reference sequence). This CDR3 spans 11 amino acids. CDR3 amino acids: CSASGVTEAFF. CDR3 bases: TGCAGTGCTAGTGGGGTTACCGAAGCTTTCTTT.

The table lists this clonotype with a few counts. The chain is built from TRBV7-2 and TRBJ2-7; the match to TRBD1 covers 8 bases. The trim removed 4 bases at V and 5 bases at J, leaving 10 bases unmatched. The CDR3 extends over 15 amino acids. Germline V gene sequence: CDR1 SGHTA, CDR2 FQGNSA. The CDR3 coding sequence is TGTGCCAGCAGCTCCGGCAGGGGGCGTTATGACGAGCAGTACGTC. It encodes CASSSGRGRYDEQYV.

This clonotype has more than one count but fewer than ten. The V and J genes are TRBV4-1 and TRBJ2-5; D remains unclear. V shed 4 bases and J shed 5 bases, with 11 bases lying between them. Germline CDR1 is MGHRA and CDR2 is YSYEKL. CDR3 length: 13 amino acids. The CDR3 DNA reads as TGCGCCAGCAGCCGAGGCCTTCGCGAGACCCAGTACTTC. Translated: CASSRGLRETQYF.

The DNA for the CDR3 is TGTGCCAGTAGGACCGGGACTCATTATTCACCCCTCCACTTT. It yields the protein CASRTGTHYSPLHF. The genes are TRBV19 and TRBJ1-6; a possible D gene is TRBD1 (5 bases). V was clipped by 6 bases and J by 8 bases, with 14 bases between them. Germline lookup yields CDR1 LNHDA and CDR2 SQIVND (reference sequence). The CDR3 extends over 14 amino acids.

This clonotype came up a few times. This chain links TRBV28 with TRBJ2-1; D tentatively fits TRBD1 or TRBD2 (5 bases each). Germline CDR1 reads MDHEN; CDR2 reads SYDVKM. The CDR3 runs to 15 residues. Trimming took off 4 bases at V and 0 bases at J, with 10 bases between the two ends. CDR3 sequence: CASSWGFSSYNEQFF. For the CDR3, the DNA is TGTGCCAGCAGTTGGGGGTTTAGCTCCTACAATGAGCAGTTCTTC.

The chain is built from TRBV6-2 or TRBV6-3 and TRBJ2-7, with 7 positions matching TRBD1. Germline V gives CDR1 MNHEY, CDR2 SVGEGT. This CDR3 contains 13 residues. CDR3: CASNYRGSYEQYV. Here the CDR3 DNA reads TGTGCCAGCAATTACAGGGGATCCTACGAGCAGTACGTC.

This clonotype was picked up a small number of times. This chain connects TRBV5-1 to TRBJ1-1, with 7 bases that match TRBD1. J gave up 4 bases and V 1 base, and 7 bases lay outside the gene matches. Germline values: CDR1 SGHRS, CDR2 YFSETQ. CDR3 length: 15 residues. The CDR3 loop reads CASSLTGQGVTEAFF. Written as DNA, the CDR3 is TGCGCCAGCAGCTTGACAGGGCAGGGGGTCACTGAAGCTTTCTTT.

The chain carries TRBV6-2 or TRBV6-3 and TRBJ2-7; tentatively, D is TRBD1 (5 bases). The ends were cut back, 2 bases at V and 6 bases at J, with 8 bases in the middle. CDR3 length: 12 amino acids. CDR1 is MNHEY, CDR2 SVGEGT, per germline. CDR3 region: CASSYRGGEQYV. The CDR3 DNA is TGTGCCAGCAGTTACAGGGGTGGCGAGCAGTACGTC.

This clonotype was seen only a few times. The chain joins TRBV14 to TRBJ1-2; TRBD1 agrees at 8 bases. This CDR3 region has 13 residues. In germline, CDR1 is SGHDN, CDR2 FVKESK. The junction had 2 bases not matched to a gene; V was cut back by 2 bases and J by 6 bases. The CDR3 bases are TGTGCCAGCAGCCAATTGACAGGGGATGGCTACACCTTC. Protein sequence: CASSQLTGDGYTF.

The sample holds many counts of this clonotype. The rearrangement joins TRBV6-2 or TRBV6-3 to TRBJ2-7; D remains unclear. V was trimmed by 5 bases and J by 3 bases, leaving 8 bases between them. CDR1 is MNHEY, CDR2 SVGEGT, per germline. The CDR3 totals 12 residues. DNA of the CDR3: TGTGCCAGCAGTAGGATCCTCTACGAGCAGTACTTC. Encoded protein: CASSRILYEQYF.

This clonotype was detected many times. This chain links TRBV18 with TRBJ2-3; weak D call: TRBD1 (7 bases). Looked up from germline, CDR1 is KGHSH and CDR2 is LQKENI. The CDR3 spans 15 residues. Trimming removed 3 bases at V and 0 bases at J, with 10 bases between. The CDR3 region has the DNA TGTGCCAGCTCACCGCGGGACAGCAGCACAGATACGCAGTATTTT. Encoded protein: CASSPRDSSTDTQYF.

This rearrangement joins TRBV5-1 to TRBJ2-7; tentative D call: TRBD2 (6 bases). Trimming removed 5 bases from V and 3 bases from J, with 15 bases in between. There are 14 residues in the CDR3. Germline V gene lookup returns CDR1 SGHRS and CDR2 YFSETQ. The CDR3 sequence: CASRSTPGVYEQYF. CDR3 coding DNA: TGCGCCAGCAGATCCACTCCGGGGGTCTACGAGCAGTACTTC.

The V call is TRBV7-2, the J call TRBJ1-2; TRBD1 is a possible D gene (5 bases). V was shortened by 5 bases and J by 6 bases, with 10 bases between the two germline ends. Germline V gene lookup returns CDR1 SGHTA and CDR2 FQGNSA. The CDR3 runs 12 residues. CDR3 nucleotides: TGTGCCAGCAGCAGCCAGGGTAATGGCTACACCTTC. Its protein product is CASSSQGNGYTF.

The chain combines TRBV7-2 with TRBJ2-1; 8 bases agree with TRBD1. Germline lookup yields CDR1 SGHTA and CDR2 FQGNSA. J gave up 8 bases and V 2 bases, and 14 bases lay outside the gene matches. The CDR3 sequence is 17 residues long. The CDR3 protein is CASSLPNLRYRGYEQFF. The CDR3 nucleotides are TGTGCCAGCAGCTTACCAAATCTCCGGTACAGGGGGTATGAGCAGTTCTTC.

This clonotype was seen repeatedly, ten times or more. V is TRBV5-1 and J is TRBJ1-1, with 7 nucleotides matching TRBD1. Germline CDR1 SGHRS, CDR2 YFSETQ. The CDR3 sequence is 14 residues long. V lost 3 bases, J lost 0 bases, and 2 bases stayed unmatched. As DNA, the CDR3 is TGCGCCAGCAGCTCGGGACAGATGAACACTGAAGCTTTCTTT. The encoded protein is CASSSGQMNTEAFF.

This clonotype has just a few counts. The rearrangement uses TRBV20-1 and TRBJ1-2, with 9 bases aligning to TRBD1. This CDR3 comprises 15 residues. CDR1 and CDR2 (germline): DFQATT, SNEGSKA (reference sequence). V shed 3 bases, J shed 2 bases, and the junction held 7 bases outside the gene matches. The CDR3 DNA reads as TGCAGTGCTAGTCCTACCGGGACAGGGAACTATGGCTACACCTTC. It specifies CSASPTGTGNYGYTF.

This clonotype has only a few counts. This chain uses TRBV4-1 with TRBJ1-3; D remains ambiguous. CDR1 is MGHRA and CDR2 is YSYEKL in the germline V gene. This CDR3 contains 17 residues. Trimming removed 4 bases from V and 0 bases from J, with 16 bases in between. CDR3: CASSRGVARNSGNTIYF. DNA of the CDR3: TGCGCCAGCAGCCGTGGGGTGGCGCGAAACTCTGGAAACACCATATATTTT.

The rearrangement uses TRBV20-1 and TRBJ2-1, with 9 bases aligning to TRBD2. With V trimmed by 1 base and J by 0 bases, 4 bases remained unmatched. Germline loops: CDR1 DFQATT, CDR2 SNEGSKA (reference sequence). The length of the CDR3 is 16 residues. The CDR3 DNA follows: TGCAGTGCTAGAGGTAGCGGGGGAAGCTCCTACAATGAGCAGTTCTTC. Translated: CSARGSGGSSYNEQFF.

This clonotype was seen a few times. The chain uses TRBV4-3 and TRBJ2-1; 10 bases are shared with TRBD2. Looked up from germline, CDR1 is LGHNA and CDR2 is YSLEER. V gave up 5 bases and J gave up 4 bases; unmatched junction bases: 11. This CDR3 has 17 amino acids. CDR3 residues: CASSGWPVAGGYNEQFF. CDR3 nucleotide sequence: TGCGCCAGCAGCGGGTGGCCGGTAGCGGGGGGTTACAATGAGCAGTTCTTC.

This clonotype turned up a few times. The chain carries TRBV5-6 and TRBJ2-2; TRBD1 or TRBD2 may be the D gene (6 bases each). CDR1 is SGHDT and CDR2 is YYEEEE in the germline V gene. This CDR3 has 15 amino acids. Trimming removed 4 bases from V and 4 bases from J, with 14 bases in between. The CDR3 is CASSIPPGATGELFF. CDR3 coding DNA: TGTGCCAGCAGCATTCCGCCGGGGGCCACCGGGGAGCTGTTTTTT.

The J gene is TRBJ1-2, the V gene TRBV7-2; 7 nucleotides agree with TRBD1. V shed 4 bases and J 4 bases; nucleotides not matched to a gene: 9. The CDR3 length is 15 residues. Germline V gene data show CDR1 as SGHTA and CDR2 as FQGNSA. The CDR3 protein is CASSYPPGQSYGYTF. The CDR3 coding sequence is TGTGCCAGCAGCTATCCACCGGGACAGAGCTATGGCTACACCTTC.

This clonotype was detected ten times or more. The chain carries TRBV27 and TRBJ1-5, with D possibly TRBD1 on 5 matching bases. Germline V gene lookup returns CDR1 MNHEY and CDR2 SMNVEV (reference sequence). The CDR3 runs 17 residues. V was pared by 6 bases and J by 2 bases, with 20 bases between. The CDR3 sequence: CASSPRWGGDGNQPQHF. DNA for the CDR3: TGTGCCAGCAGCCCCCGCTGGGGCGGGGACGGCAATCAGCCCCAGCATTTT.

The V and J genes are TRBV6-2 or TRBV6-3 and TRBJ2-5; 7 positions match TRBD1. This CDR3 has 14 residues. J gave up 7 bases and V 6 bases, and 11 bases lay outside the gene matches. CDR1 is MNHEY and CDR2 is SVGEGT in the germline V gene. The CDR3 nucleotides are TGTGCCAGCAGGGGAACAGGGGCCAGAGGGACCCAGTACTTC. Translation: CASRGTGARGTQYF.

This clonotype has a handful of counts. This rearrangement joins TRBV7-2 to TRBJ1-4, with unresolved D. CDR3 length: 13 amino acids. V shed 2 bases and J shed 8 bases, with 9 bases lying between them. Germline values: CDR1 SGHTA, CDR2 FQGNSA. The chain's CDR3 is CASSLFREEKLFF. CDR3 DNA: TGTGCCAGCAGCTTATTTAGGGAGGAAAAACTGTTTTTT.